This TCR beta chain was sequenced during a study of spatial heterogeneity in lung cancer. Across the whole study: Among detected sequences, beta-chain ones consistently exceeded alpha-chain ones in number.

This clonotype occurred many times. The CDR3 length is 12 residues. V lost 1 base to trimming and J lost 7 bases, with 8 bases between them. CDR1 SEHNR and CDR2 FQNEAQ come from the germline V gene (reference sequence). The time point here: sample taken at primary tumor resection. Unsorted whole RNA of tumor, nontumor lung or frozen PBMC was sequenced. Donors were approximately 70 untreated early-stage non-small cell lung cancer patients. A unique molecular identifier was carried by every single TCR cDNA molecule. MiXCR, run by TCRdb on the 5' RACE reads, gives a single entry per CDR3 protein. The table records 10,000 to 15,000 distinct CDR3 sequences, approximately 6.2% of them present only once.

This clonotype was sampled from a male donor with early-stage non-small cell lung cancer. The chain combines TRBV7-9 with TRBJ2-7, with D uncertain. The sequenced sample was normal lung tissue next to the tumor, obtained at surgery. CDR3: CASSLGGREQYF. CDR3 DNA sequence: TGTGCCAGCAGCTTAGGAGGTAGAGAGCAGTACTTC.